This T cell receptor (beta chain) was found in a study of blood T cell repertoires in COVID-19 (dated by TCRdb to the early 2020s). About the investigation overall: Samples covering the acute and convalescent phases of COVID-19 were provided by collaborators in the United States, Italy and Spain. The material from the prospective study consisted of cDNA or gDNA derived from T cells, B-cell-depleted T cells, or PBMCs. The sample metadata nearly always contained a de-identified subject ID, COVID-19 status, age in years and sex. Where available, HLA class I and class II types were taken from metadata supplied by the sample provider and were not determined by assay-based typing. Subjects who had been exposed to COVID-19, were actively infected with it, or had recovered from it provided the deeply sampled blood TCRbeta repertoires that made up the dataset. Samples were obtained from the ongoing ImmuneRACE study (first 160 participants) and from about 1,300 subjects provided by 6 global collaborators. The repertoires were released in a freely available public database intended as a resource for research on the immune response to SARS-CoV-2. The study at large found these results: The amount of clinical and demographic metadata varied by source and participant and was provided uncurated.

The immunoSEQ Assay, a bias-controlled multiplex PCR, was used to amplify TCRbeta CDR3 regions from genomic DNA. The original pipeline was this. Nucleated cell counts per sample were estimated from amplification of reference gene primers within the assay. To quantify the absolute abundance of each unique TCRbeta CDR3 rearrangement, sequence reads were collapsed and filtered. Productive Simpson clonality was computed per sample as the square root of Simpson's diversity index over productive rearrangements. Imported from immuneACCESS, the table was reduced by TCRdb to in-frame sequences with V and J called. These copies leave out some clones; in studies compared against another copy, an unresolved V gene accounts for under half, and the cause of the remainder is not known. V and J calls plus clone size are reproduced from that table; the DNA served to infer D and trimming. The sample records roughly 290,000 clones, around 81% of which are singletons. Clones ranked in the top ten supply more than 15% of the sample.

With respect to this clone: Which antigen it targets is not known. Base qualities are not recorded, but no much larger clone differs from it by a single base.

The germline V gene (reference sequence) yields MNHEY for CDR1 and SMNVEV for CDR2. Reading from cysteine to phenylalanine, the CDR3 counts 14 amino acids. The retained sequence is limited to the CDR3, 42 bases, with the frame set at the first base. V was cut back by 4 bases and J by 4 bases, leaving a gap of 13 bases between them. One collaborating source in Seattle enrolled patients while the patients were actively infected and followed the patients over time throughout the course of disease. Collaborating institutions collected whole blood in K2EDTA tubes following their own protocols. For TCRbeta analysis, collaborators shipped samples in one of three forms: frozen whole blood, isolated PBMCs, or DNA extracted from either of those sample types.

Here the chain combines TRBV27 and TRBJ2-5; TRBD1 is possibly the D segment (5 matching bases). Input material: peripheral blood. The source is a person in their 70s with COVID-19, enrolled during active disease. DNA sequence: TGTGCCAGCAGTTGGAAGGGGCCCCCAGAGACCCAGTACTTC. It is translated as CASSWKGPPETQYF.